The 6 T cell receptor beta chains below all came from one sample that was sequenced in a study of graft-versus-host responses after intestinal transplantation. Assay: immunoSEQ multiplex PCR; the TCRdb copy retains only in-frame clones and omits some. The sample shows roughly 6,900 clones, approximately 70% of them seen only once. Graft specimens yielded both intraepithelial and lamina propria lymphocytes. The sequencing here drew on ileum tissue, taken 55 days after transplant. The receptors shown here come from a human patient who received an intestinal transplant, so some T cells may come from the graft donor.

The genes are TRBV11-2 and TRBJ2-3; the D gene is possibly TRBD1 (5 bases). Germline CDR1 and CDR2: SGHAT and FQNNGV. This CDR3 is 16 amino acids long. Deletions cut 1 base from V and 6 bases from J, with 17 bases between. CDR3 sequence (DNA): TGTGCCAGCAGCTTAGTTGGTGGCGAACCAGGGGATACGCAGTATTTT. It translates to CASSLVGGEPGDTQYF.

This clone showed up just once. The chain recombines TRBV18 with TRBJ2-3; the match to TRBD1 covers 9 bases. The length of the CDR3 is 15 residues. Trimming at V came to 4 bases and at J to 5 bases, leaving 7 bases not matched to a gene. The germline CDR1 and CDR2 sequences are KGHSH and LQKENI. CDR3 sequence reads: CASSHQQGAEDTQYF. The CDR3 DNA reads TGTGCCAGCTCACACCAACAGGGGGCTGAAGATACGCAGTATTTT. The full variable domain, rest sourced from reference TRBV18 and TRBJ2-3, is NAGVMQNPRHLVRRRGQEARLRCSPMKGHSHVYWYRQLPEEGLKFMVYLQKENIIDESGMPKERFSAEFPKEGPSILRIQQVVRGDSAAYFCASSHQQGAEDTQYFGPGTRLTVL.

In the case of this clone: One end of the junction varies from germline; a read error may be responsible. The CDR3 sequence: CASSLRSDSPYNEQFF. CDR3 in DNA: TGTGCCAGCAGCTTACGGTCTGACAGCCCCTATAATGAGCAGTTCTTC. The rearrangement joins TRBV7-9 to TRBJ2-1, with a possible D match to TRBD1 (5 bases). In germline, CDR1 is SEHNR, CDR2 FQNEAQ (reference sequence). This CDR3 contains 16 residues.

The J gene is TRBJ2-1, the V gene TRBV6-7; D is ambiguous. Being an ORF, TRBV6-7 has a function that is uncertain. The V end lost 0 bases, the J end lost 5 bases, and 29 bases lay between the germline ends. CDR3 length: 21 residues. The CDR3 is CASSYSTAAYMRRIKHNEQFF. DNA for the CDR3: TGTGCCAGCAGTTACTCGACGGCGGCTTACATGCGCCGGATTAAACACAATGAGCAGTTCTTC.

This clone was detected a few times. The V and J genes are TRBV18 and TRBJ1-3; D not certain. The CDR3 loop spans 14 amino acids. Trimming left V 1 base short and J 0 bases short, with 4 bases between. The germline CDR1 and CDR2 sequences are KGHSH and LQKENI. This CDR3 is CASSPQHSGNTIYF. For the CDR3, the DNA is TGTGCCAGCTCACCACAGCACTCTGGAAACACCATATATTTT.

V gene TRBV30 combines with J gene TRBJ2-7; D perhaps matches TRBD2 (6 bases). The V and J ends lost 3 bases and 3 bases respectively, with 9 bases between them. This CDR3 has 12 residues. Germline assignment: CDR1 GTSNPN and CDR2 SVGIG (reference sequence). For the CDR3, the DNA is TGTGCCTGGAGCACGGGGGACTACGAGCAGTACGTC. It yields the protein CAWSTGDYEQYV.